A single sample is the source of the 18 T cell receptor beta chains below, sequenced in a study of cytomegalovirus exposure and HLA in healthy donors. PCR involved 60 Vbeta and 13 Jbeta primers. Generated by immunoSEQ multiplex PCR, the TCRdb table keeps only in-frame clones and is missing some. The sample contains roughly 130,000 clones, roughly 71% of which appear only once. Sequenced material: PBMCs. All receptors come from a woman in her forties or fifties in good health and CMV-seropositive.

The chain is built from TRBV19 and TRBJ1-1; D is possibly TRBD1 (5 bases). V was clipped by 3 bases and J by 2 bases, with 13 bases between them. CDR1 and CDR2 (germline): LNHDA, SQIVND (reference sequence). The CDR3 consists of 15 residues. DNA of the CDR3: TGTGCCAGTAGTATCCCCCGGGACTTAAACACTGAAGCTTTCTTT. Protein: CASSIPRDLNTEAFF.

The chain combines TRBV7-8 with TRBJ1-1; D ambiguous. The CDR3 length is 13 residues. The germline V gene encodes CDR1 SGHVS and CDR2 FQNEAQ. The V end lost 5 bases, the J end lost 1 base, and 8 bases lay between the germline ends. Here the CDR3 reads CASSNTGNTEAFF. CDR3 DNA: TGTGCCAGCAGCAATACTGGGAACACTGAAGCTTTCTTT. Drawing the rest from reference TRBV7-8 and TRBJ1-1, the complete variable domain is GAGVSQSPRYKVAKRGQDVALRCDPISGHVSLFWYQQALGQGPEFLTYFQNEAQLDKSGLPSDRFFAERPEGSVSTLKIQRTQQEDSAVYLCASSNTGNTEAFFGQGTRLTVV.

The chain couples TRBV7-9 to TRBJ1-5; TRBD1 matches at 11 bases. The CDR3 is made up of 16 amino acids. V was pared by 4 bases and J by 3 bases, with 5 bases of the junction left unmatched. Germline CDR1 is SEHNR and CDR2 is FQNEAQ (reference sequence). The CDR3 DNA reads as TGTGCCAGCAGCTCGGACAGGGGGCTGGTCAATCAGCCCCAGCATTTT. Residues: CASSSDRGLVNQPQHF.

This chain uses TRBV5-6 with TRBJ2-5; TRBD2 might be the D (6 bases). Looked up from germline, CDR1 is SGHDT and CDR2 is YYEEEE. The CDR3 totals 14 residues. Trimming removed 1 base at V and 2 bases at J, with 9 bases between. CDR3 bases: TGTGCCAGCAGCTTGATAGCGGTTCAAGAGACCCAGTACTTC. Translated, it gives CASSLIAVQETQYF.

The chain employs TRBV18 and TRBJ1-6; D is perhaps TRBD1 (5 bases). V lost 3 bases and J 7 bases, leaving 13 bases between the germline ends. Germline V gene lookup returns CDR1 KGHSH and CDR2 LQKENI. The CDR3 length is 15 residues. CDR3: CASSPLDSLNSPLHF. CDR3 sequence (DNA): TGTGCCAGCTCACCCCTCGACAGCCTCAATTCACCCCTCCACTTT.

This chain connects TRBV5-1 to TRBJ2-3, with 13 nucleotides matching TRBD2. The CDR3 is 17 residues long. Germline CDR1 is SGHRS and CDR2 is YFSETQ. V dropped 3 bases and J dropped 6; count of bases not matched to a gene: 10. DNA for the CDR3: TGCGCCAGCAGCTCCTACACTAGCGGGGGGGCCGTGGATACGCAGTATTTT. It specifies CASSSYTSGGAVDTQYF.

The gene calls are TRBV5-4 and TRBJ2-5, with 7 bases identical to TRBD1. Gene TRBJ2-7 matches the end of the DNA better, so the J call may be wrong. Per germline, CDR1 SGHNT and CDR2 YYREEE (reference sequence). The length of the CDR3 is 14 residues. The CDR3 coding sequence is TGTGCCAGCAGCCCGGGACAGAACTTCTACGAGCAGTACTTC. This encodes CASSPGQNFYEQYF.

This clone has only one observation. This chain links TRBV12-5 with TRBJ2-2; 9 bases map to TRBD1. CDR3 length: 15 residues. V dropped 5 bases and J dropped 5; count of bases not matched to a gene: 6. Per germline, CDR1 LGHNT and CDR2 FRNRAP. The CDR3 loop reads CASGPGQGRTGELFF. The CDR3 nucleotides are TGTGCTAGTGGTCCGGGACAGGGTCGAACCGGGGAGCTGTTTTTT.

The genes are TRBV4-1 and TRBJ1-4, with D perhaps matching TRBD1 (5 bases). Trimming pared 0 bases from V and 0 bases from J, leaving 5 bases between. This CDR3 spans 15 amino acids. Germline V lookup: CDR1 MGHRA, CDR2 YSYEKL. The CDR3 protein is CASSQEGATNEKLFF. CDR3 nucleotides: TGCGCCAGCAGCCAAGAAGGGGCAACTAATGAAAAACTGTTTTTT.

The chain carries TRBV30 and TRBJ1-4, with 9 positions matching TRBD1. Germline CDR1 is GTSNPN and CDR2 is SVGIG (reference sequence). J lost 8 bases, V lost 3 bases, and 7 bases had no gene match. There are 14 residues in the CDR3. CDR3 residues: CAWRGDREGEKLFF. CDR3 nucleotide sequence: TGTGCCTGGAGGGGGGACAGGGAGGGGGAAAAACTGTTTTTT.

The CDR3 nucleotides read TGTGCCAGCAGACGACTGGGGATTGGAGGGGAGACCCAGTACTTC. Translated: CASRRLGIGGETQYF. This chain joins TRBV2 and TRBJ2-5, with a possible D match to TRBD2 (6 bases). The CDR3 runs 15 residues. The ends were cut back, 6 bases at V and 5 bases at J, with 19 bases in the middle. The V gene's germline CDR1 is SNHLY and CDR2 FYNNEI.

The gene calls are TRBV29-1 and TRBJ1-1, with TRBD1 matching 7 bases. With 5 bases clipped from V and 6 bases from J, the junction kept 3 bases outside the gene matches. Germline V gene sequence: CDR1 SQVTM, CDR2 ANQGSEA. The CDR3 has 11 amino acids. DNA for the CDR3: TGCAGCGTTCAGGGGGTATCTGAAGCTTTCTTT. As protein: CSVQGVSEAFF.

The chain recombines TRBV7-9 with TRBJ2-7; a weak D match, TRBD2 (5 bases). The CDR3 runs to 17 residues. The V and J ends lost 5 bases and 2 bases respectively, with 22 bases between them. Germline loops: CDR1 SEHNR, CDR2 FQNEAQ (reference sequence). The CDR3 DNA reads TGTGCCAGCAGCCCGACCCGACTACGCACCGAGACCTACGAGCAGTACTTC. It specifies CASSPTRLRTETYEQYF. Combining the CDR3 with reference TRBV7-9 and TRBJ2-7 gives the whole variable domain DTGVSQNPRHKITKRGQNVTFRCDPISEHNRLYWYRQTLGQGPEFLTYFQNEAQLEKSRLLSDRFSAERPKGSFSTLEIQRTEQGDSAMYLCASSPTRLRTETYEQYFGPGTRLTVT.

This clone occurred a few times. This chain uses TRBV10-2 with TRBJ1-5; tentative D call: TRBD1 (6 bases). Germline V CDR1 and CDR2: WSHSY, SAAADI. The CDR3 is made up of 13 amino acids. With 8 bases removed from V and 1 base from J, the gap between germline ends came to 9 bases. Here the CDR3 reads CASRGQSNQPQHF. The DNA for the CDR3 is TGCGCCAGCCGTGGACAGAGCAATCAGCCCCAGCATTTT.

The rearrangement joins TRBV11-2 to TRBJ1-5, with D unclear. This CDR3 has 14 residues. The germline gives CDR1 SGHAT, CDR2 FQNNGV. V dropped 1 base and J dropped 2 bases, with 6 bases sitting between them. CDR3 coding DNA: TGTGCCAGCAGCTTAGCGGCGGGCAATCAGCCCCAGCATTTT. Translated, it gives CASSLAAGNQPQHF.

The rearrangement joins TRBV5-6 to TRBJ2-1; TRBD1 matches at 11 bases. The germline CDR1 and CDR2 sequences are SGHDT and YYEEEE. The CDR3 is made up of 16 amino acids. Trimming at V came to 0 bases and at J to 3 bases, leaving 2 bases not matched to a gene. The DNA of the CDR3 is TGTGCCAGCAGCTTGGGGGACAGGGGGAACTACAATGAGCAGTTCTTC. It translates to CASSLGDRGNYNEQFF. Full variable domain (outside the CDR3, taken from reference TRBV5-6 and TRBJ2-1): DAGVTQSPTHLIKTRGQQVTLRCSPKSGHDTVSWYQQALGQGPQFIFQYYEEEERQRGNFPDRFSGHQFPNYSSELNVNALLLGDSALYLCASSLGDRGNYNEQFFGPGTRLTVL.

This chain uses TRBV6-1 with TRBJ1-2; D gene ambiguous. CDR1 MNHNS and CDR2 SASEGT come from the germline V gene. The CDR3 consists of 13 residues. Trimming took off 2 bases at V and 8 bases at J, with 12 bases between the two ends. The CDR3 is CASSEKYGSGYTF. Written as DNA, the CDR3 is TGTGCCAGCAGTGAAAAATACGGTAGCGGCTACACCTTC.

This clone has more than one count but fewer than ten. The chain couples TRBV5-6 to TRBJ2-5; a possible D gene is TRBD1 (7 bases). V shed 0 bases and J shed 5 bases, with 14 bases lying between them. The germline CDR1 and CDR2 sequences are SGHDT and YYEEEE. The CDR3 is 15 residues long. The CDR3 reads CASSLVAGGTETQYF. CDR3 DNA: TGTGCCAGCAGCTTGGTGGCAGGGGGGACGGAGACCCAGTACTTC. Complete variable domain (other parts from reference TRBV5-6 and TRBJ2-5): DAGVTQSPTHLIKTRGQQVTLRCSPKSGHDTVSWYQQALGQGPQFIFQYYEEEERQRGNFPDRFSGHQFPNYSSELNVNALLLGDSALYLCASSLVAGGTETQYFGPGTRLLVL.